This T cell receptor beta chain was sequenced for a study of blood T cell repertoires in COVID-19. Study context: Material from acute and convalescent COVID-19 was sourced from the United States, Italy and Spain. T cells, B-cell-depleted T cells, or PBMCs supplied cDNA or gDNA.

The authors' processing: Amplification with reference gene primers provided the estimates of nucleated cell counts. Sequencing used immunoSEQ multiplex PCR; TCRdb keeps in-frame clones, though not all of them. Clone size and the V and J calls come from that table; the DNA yielded D and trimming. The data contain hundreds of thousands of clones, about 88% of them singletons. Germline loops: CDR1 LGHNA, CDR2 YNFKEQ. The CDR3 consists of 16 residues. V shed 3 bases, J shed 1 base, and the junction held 2 bases outside the gene matches. Comments on this clone: Just one base apart from a much larger clone, this may be a read error.

Patients from Seattle were sampled longitudinally, starting during active infection. This chain joins TRBV4-2 and TRBJ2-2; 10 bases match TRBD2. Sequencing input: peripheral blood. The receptor's source is a woman aged 55-70 years with COVID-19, enrolled during active disease. In nucleotides, the CDR3 is TGTGCCAGCAGCCAGTTAGCGGGGGGGAACACCGGGGAGCTGTTTTTT. This translates into CASSQLAGGNTGELFF.